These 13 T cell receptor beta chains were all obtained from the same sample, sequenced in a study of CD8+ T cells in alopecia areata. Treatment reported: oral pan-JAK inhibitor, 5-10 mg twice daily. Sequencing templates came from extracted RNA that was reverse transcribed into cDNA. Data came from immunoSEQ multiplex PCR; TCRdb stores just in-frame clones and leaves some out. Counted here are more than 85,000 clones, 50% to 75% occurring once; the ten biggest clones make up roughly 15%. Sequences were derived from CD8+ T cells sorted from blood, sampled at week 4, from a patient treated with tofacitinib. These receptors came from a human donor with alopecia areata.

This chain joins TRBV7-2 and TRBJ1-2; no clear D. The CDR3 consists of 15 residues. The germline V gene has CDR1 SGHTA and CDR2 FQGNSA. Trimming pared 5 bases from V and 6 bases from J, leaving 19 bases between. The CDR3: CASSLEGVMVHGYTF. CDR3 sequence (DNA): TGTGCCAGCAGCCTCGAGGGTGTAATGGTCCATGGCTACACCTTC.

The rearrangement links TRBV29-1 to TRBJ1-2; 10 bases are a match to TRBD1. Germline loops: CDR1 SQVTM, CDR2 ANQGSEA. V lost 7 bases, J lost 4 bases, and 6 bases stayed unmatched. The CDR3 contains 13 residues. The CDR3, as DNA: TGCAGCGCCGGGGACAGGGGTAGCTATGGCTACACCTTC. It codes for CSAGDRGSYGYTF.

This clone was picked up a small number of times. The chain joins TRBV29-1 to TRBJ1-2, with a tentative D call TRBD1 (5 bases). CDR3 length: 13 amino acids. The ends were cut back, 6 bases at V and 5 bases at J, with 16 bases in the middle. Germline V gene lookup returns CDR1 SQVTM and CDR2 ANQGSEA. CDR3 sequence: CSVPHGGDYGYTF. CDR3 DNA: TGCAGCGTCCCCCACGGAGGGGATTATGGCTACACCTTC.

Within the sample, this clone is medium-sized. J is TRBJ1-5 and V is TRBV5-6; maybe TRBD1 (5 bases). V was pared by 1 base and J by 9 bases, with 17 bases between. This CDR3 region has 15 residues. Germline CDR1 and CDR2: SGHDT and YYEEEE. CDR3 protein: CASSLSGPGNLPQHF. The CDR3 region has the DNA TGTGCCAGCAGCTTGTCCGGGCCAGGGAACCTGCCCCAGCATTTT. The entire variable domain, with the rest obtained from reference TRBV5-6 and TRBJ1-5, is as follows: DAGVTQSPTHLIKTRGQQVTLRCSPKSGHDTVSWYQQALGQGPQFIFQYYEEEERQRGNFPDRFSGHQFPNYSSELNVNALLLGDSALYLCASSLSGPGNLPQHFGDGTRLSIL.

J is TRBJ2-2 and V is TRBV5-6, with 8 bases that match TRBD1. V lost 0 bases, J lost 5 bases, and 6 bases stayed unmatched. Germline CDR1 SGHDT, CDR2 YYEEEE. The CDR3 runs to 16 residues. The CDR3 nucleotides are TGTGCCAGCAGCTTGGCCTGGGGGGACAGGACCGGGGAGCTGTTTTTT. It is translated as CASSLAWGDRTGELFF.

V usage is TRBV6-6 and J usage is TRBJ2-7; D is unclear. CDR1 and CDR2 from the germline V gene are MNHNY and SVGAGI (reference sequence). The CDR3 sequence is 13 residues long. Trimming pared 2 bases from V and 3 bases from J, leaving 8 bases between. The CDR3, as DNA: TGTGCCAGCAGTTACGGCACCTTCTACGAGCAGTACTTC. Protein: CASSYGTFYEQYF.

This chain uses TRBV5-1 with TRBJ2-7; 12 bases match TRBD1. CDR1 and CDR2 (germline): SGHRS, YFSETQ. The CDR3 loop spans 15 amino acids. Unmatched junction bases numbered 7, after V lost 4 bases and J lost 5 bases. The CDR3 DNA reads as TGCGCCAGCAGCCGTCGGGGACAGGGGGCTAACGAGCAGTACTTC. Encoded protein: CASSRRGQGANEQYF.

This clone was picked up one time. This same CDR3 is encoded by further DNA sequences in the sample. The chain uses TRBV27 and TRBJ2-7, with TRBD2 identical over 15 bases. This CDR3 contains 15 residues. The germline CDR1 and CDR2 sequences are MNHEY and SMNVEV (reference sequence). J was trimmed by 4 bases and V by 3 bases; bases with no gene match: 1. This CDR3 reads CASSFGLAGGYEQYF. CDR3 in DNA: TGTGCCAGCAGTTTTGGACTAGCGGGGGGGTACGAGCAGTACTTC.

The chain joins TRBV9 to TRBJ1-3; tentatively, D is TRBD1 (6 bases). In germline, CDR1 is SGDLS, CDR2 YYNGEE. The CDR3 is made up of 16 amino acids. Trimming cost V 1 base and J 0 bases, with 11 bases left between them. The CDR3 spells CASSVTRGPSGNTIYF. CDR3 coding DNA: TGTGCCAGCAGCGTAACCAGGGGCCCCTCTGGAAACACCATATATTTT.

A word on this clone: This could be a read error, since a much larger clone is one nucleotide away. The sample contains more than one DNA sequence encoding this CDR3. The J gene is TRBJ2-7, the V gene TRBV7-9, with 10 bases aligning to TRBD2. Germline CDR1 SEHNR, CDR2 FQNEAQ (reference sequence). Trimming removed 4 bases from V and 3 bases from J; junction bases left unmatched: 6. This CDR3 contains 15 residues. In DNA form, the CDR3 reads TGTGCCAGCAGCTCCAGGACTAGCGGTCTCTACGAGCAGTACTTC. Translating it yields CASSSRTSGLYEQYF. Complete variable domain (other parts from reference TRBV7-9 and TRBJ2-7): DTGVSQNPRHKITKRGQNVTFRCDPISEHNRLYWYRQTLGQGPEFLTYFQNEAQLEKSRLLSDRFSAERPKGSFSTLEIQRTEQGDSAMYLCASSSRTSGLYEQYFGPGTRLTVT.

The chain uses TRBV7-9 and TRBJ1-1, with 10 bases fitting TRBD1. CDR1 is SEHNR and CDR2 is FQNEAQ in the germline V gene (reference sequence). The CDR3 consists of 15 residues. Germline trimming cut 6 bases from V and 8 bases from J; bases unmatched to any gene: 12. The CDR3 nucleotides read TGTGCCAGCAGACCTCGCGGGACAGGGGACCCCGAAGCTTTCTTT. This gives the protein CASRPRGTGDPEAFF.

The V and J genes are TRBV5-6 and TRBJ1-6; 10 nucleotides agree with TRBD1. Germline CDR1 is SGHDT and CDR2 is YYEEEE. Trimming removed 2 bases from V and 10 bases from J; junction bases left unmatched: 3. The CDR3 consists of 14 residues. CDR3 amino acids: CASSFGTGDSPLHF. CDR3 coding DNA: TGTGCCAGCAGCTTCGGGACAGGGGACTCACCCCTCCACTTT.

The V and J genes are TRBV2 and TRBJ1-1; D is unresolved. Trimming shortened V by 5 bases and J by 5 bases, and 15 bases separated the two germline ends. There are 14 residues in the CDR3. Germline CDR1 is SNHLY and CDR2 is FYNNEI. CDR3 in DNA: TGTGCCAGCAGTCTGGTCTCCCTATGGACTGAAGCTTTCTTT. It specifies CASSLVSLWTEAFF.